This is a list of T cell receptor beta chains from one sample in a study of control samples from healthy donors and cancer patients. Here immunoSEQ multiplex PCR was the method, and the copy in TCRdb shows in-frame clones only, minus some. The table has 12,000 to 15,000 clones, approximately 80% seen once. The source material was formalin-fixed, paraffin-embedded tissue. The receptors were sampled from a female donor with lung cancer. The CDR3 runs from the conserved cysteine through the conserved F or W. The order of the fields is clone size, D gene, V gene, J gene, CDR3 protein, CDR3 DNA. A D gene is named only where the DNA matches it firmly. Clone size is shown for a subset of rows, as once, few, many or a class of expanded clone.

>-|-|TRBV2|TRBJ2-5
CASSGYTWRETQYF
TGTGCCAGCAGTGGTTATACCTGGAGGGAGACCCAGTACTTC
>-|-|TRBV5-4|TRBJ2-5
CASSLGPGQETQYF
TGTGCCAGCAGCTTGGGGCCAGGACAAGAGACCCAGTACTTC
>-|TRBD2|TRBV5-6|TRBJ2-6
CASSLGGGSGANVLTF
TGTGCCAGCAGCTTGGGGGGGGGCTCTGGGGCCAACGTCCTGACTTTC
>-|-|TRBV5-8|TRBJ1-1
CASRLQVYTEAFF
TGTGCCAGCAGGTTACAGGTCTACACTGAAGCTTTCTTT
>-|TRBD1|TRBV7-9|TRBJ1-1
CASSSGGGTEAFF
TGTGCCAGCAGCTCAGGGGGAGGCACTGAAGCTTTCTTT
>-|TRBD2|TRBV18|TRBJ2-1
CASSLTSGGRNEQFF
TGTGCCAGCTCCCTTACTAGCGGGGGGCGGAATGAGCAGTTCTTC
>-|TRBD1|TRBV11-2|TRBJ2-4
CASSLDPGQAIQYF
TGTGCCAGCAGCTTAGACCCCGGACAGGCCATTCAGTACTTC
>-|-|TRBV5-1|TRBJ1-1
CASSSNTGMNTEAFF
TGCGCCAGCAGCTCCAATACAGGGATGAACACTGAAGCTTTCTTT
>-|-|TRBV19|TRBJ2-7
CARRDLLYEQYF
TGTGCCAGGAGGGACCTACTCTACGAGCAGTACTTC
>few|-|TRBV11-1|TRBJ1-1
CASSLNTLKEAFF
TGTGCCAGCAGCTTGAACACCCTGAAGGAAGCTTTCTTT
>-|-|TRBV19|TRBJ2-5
CASSITGRETQYF
TGTGCCAGTAGTATTACGGGGAGGGAGACCCAGTACTTC
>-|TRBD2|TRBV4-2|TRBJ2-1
CASSQDPAGGAYNEQFF
TGTGCCAGCAGCCAGGACCCCGCGGGAGGCGCTTACAATGAGCAGTTCTTC
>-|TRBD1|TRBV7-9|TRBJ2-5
CASSEWADRDKETQYF
TGTGCCAGCAGCGAGTGGGCGGACAGGGACAAAGAGACCCAGTACTTC
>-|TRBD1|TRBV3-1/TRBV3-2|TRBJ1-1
CASSQGGTANTEAFF
TGTGCCAGCAGCCAAGGCGGGACAGCCAACACTGAAGCTTTCTTT
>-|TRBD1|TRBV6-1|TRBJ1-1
CASSELGTEYLPNTEAFF
TGTGCCAGCAGTGAACTTGGGACAGAATACCTACCTAACACTGAAGCTTTCTTT
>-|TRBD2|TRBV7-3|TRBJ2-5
CASSLGTSMETQYF
TGTGCCAGCAGCTTAGGGACTAGCATGGAGACCCAGTACTTC
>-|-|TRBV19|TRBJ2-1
CASSRASLDEQFF
TGTGCCAGTAGCAGAGCCTCCCTCGATGAACAGTTCTTC
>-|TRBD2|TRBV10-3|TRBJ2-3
CAISDRSSGSTDTQYF
TGTGCCATCAGTGATAGATCTAGCGGGAGCACAGATACGCAGTATTTT
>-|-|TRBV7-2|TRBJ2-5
CASSLGWGGTQYF
TGTGCCAGCAGCTTAGGGTGGGGAGGGACCCAGTACTTC
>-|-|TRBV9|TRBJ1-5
CASSVGTVGAQPQHF
TGTGCCAGCAGCGTCGGGACGGTCGGCGCTCAGCCCCAGCATTTT
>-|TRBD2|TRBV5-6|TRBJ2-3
CASSWRGLAGAASTDTQYF
TGTGCCAGCAGCTGGCGGGGGCTAGCGGGGGCCGCTAGCACAGATACGCAGTATTTT
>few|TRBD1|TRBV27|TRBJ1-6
CASSITGALPLHF
TGTGCCAGCAGTATTACAGGGGCTCTACCCCTCCACTTT
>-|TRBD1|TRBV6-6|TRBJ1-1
CASRKQGKGYTEAFF
TGTGCCAGCAGGAAACAGGGGAAGGGCTACACTGAAGCTTTCTTT
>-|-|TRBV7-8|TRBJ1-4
CASSSDRLSSNEKLFF
TGTGCCAGCAGCTCTGACAGACTATCATCTAATGAAAAACTGTTTTTT
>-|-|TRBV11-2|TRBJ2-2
CASSLTPGELFF
TGTGCCAGCAGCTTAACTCCCGGGGAGCTGTTTTTT
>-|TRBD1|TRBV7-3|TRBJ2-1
CASSVDRDNEQFF
TGTGCCAGCAGCGTTGACAGGGACAATGAGCAGTTCTTC
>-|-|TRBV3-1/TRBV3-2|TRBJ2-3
CASSHSQRGTDTQYF
TGTGCCAGCAGCCATAGTCAGCGGGGCACAGATACGCAGTATTTT
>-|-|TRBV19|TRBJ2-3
CASSIDFPSTDTQYF
TGTGCCAGTAGTATAGATTTTCCCTCCACAGATACGCAGTATTTT
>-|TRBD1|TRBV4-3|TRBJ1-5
CASSQDRNQPQHF
TGCGCCAGCAGCCAGGACAGGAATCAGCCCCAGCATTTT
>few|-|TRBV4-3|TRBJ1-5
CASSQEPGEPQHF
TGCGCCAGCAGCCAAGAGCCTGGCGAGCCCCAGCATTTT
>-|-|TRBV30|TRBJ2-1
CAWSAGTYNEQFF
TGTGCCTGGAGTGCGGGAACCTACAATGAGCAGTTCTTC
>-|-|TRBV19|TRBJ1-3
CASSRVAVSGNTIYF
TGTGCCAGTAGTCGCGTAGCCGTCTCTGGAAACACCATATATTTT
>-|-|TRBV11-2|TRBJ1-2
CASSLEGGYGYTF
TGTGCCAGCAGCTTAGAGGGGGGGTATGGCTACACCTTC
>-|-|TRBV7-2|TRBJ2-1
CASSLDPSAANEQFF
TGTGCCAGCAGCTTGGACCCTAGCGCGGCCAATGAGCAGTTCTTC
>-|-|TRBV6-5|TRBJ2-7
CASSYPGQTHEQYF
TGTGCCAGCTCCTACCCCGGACAGACCCACGAGCAGTACTTC
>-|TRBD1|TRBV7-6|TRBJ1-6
CASSTGQGAYSPLHF
TGTGCCAGCAGCACCGGACAGGGGGCATATTCACCCCTCCACTTT
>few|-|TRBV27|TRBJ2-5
CASSLVGGLETQYF
TGTGCCAGCAGTTTAGTCGGAGGGTTAGAGACCCAGTACTTC
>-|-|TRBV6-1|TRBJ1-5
CASSEGLYQPQHF
TGTGCCAGCAGTGAGGGTTTGTATCAGCCCCAGCATTTT
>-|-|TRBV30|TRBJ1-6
CAWSVRTVNSPLHF
TGTGCCTGGAGTGTACGGACAGTGAATTCACCCCTCCACTTT
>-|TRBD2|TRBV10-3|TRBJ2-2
CAISDPGLTDTGELFF
TGTGCCATCAGTGACCCGGGACTAACTGACACCGGGGAGCTGTTTTTT
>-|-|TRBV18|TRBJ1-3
CASSPVTGTSGNTIYF
TGTGCCAGCTCACCGGTTACAGGAACCTCTGGAAACACCATATATTTT
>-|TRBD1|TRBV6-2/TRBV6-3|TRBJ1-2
CASSFPNFRQGGGYTF
TGTGCCAGCAGTTTTCCAAACTTTCGACAGGGTGGTGGCTACACCTTC